The 13 T cell receptor beta chains given below trace back to one sample, sequenced in a study of T cells in localized non-small cell lung cancer. TCRdb keeps only in-frame clones here, not all; method: immunoSEQ multiplex PCR. Here the sample spans nearly 35,000 clones, under 95% being singletons. The starting material was peripheral blood mononuclear cells, obtained before any cancer treatment. The receptors were gathered from a female donor aged 60 or older with stage II lung adenocarcinoma.

V gene TRBV10-3 combines with J gene TRBJ1-2, with D possibly TRBD1 on 6 matching bases. The CDR3 sequence is 19 residues long. V lost 3 bases and J 0 bases, leaving 23 bases between the germline ends. Germline V lookup: CDR1 ENHRY, CDR2 SYGVKD. CDR3 sequence reads: CAISDRMGRGKIPNYGYTF. The DNA of the CDR3 is TGTGCCATCAGTGACAGGATGGGGAGGGGGAAAATCCCTAACTATGGCTACACCTTC.

This chain connects TRBV10-2 to TRBJ1-5; no clear D gene. The CDR3 consists of 14 residues. CDR1 and CDR2 (germline): WSHSY, SAAADI. V was cut by 5 bases and J by 1 base, with 9 bases left in between. The CDR3 DNA reads as TGCGCCAGCAGTCATGACAACAGCAATCAGCCCCAGCATTTT. Translation: CASSHDNSNQPQHF.

The rearrangement uses TRBV6-5 and TRBJ2-2; D not resolved. V was cut by 11 bases and J by 1 base, with 17 bases left in between. Germline V CDR1 and CDR2: MNHEY, SVGAGI. This CDR3 has 15 amino acids. This chain's CDR3 is CAVVRWVGNTGELFF. CDR3 sequence (DNA): TGTGCCGTGGTTCGGTGGGTTGGGAACACCGGGGAGCTGTTTTTT.

The chain employs TRBV4-3 and TRBJ2-2, with 9 positions matching TRBD1. The trim removed 5 bases at V and 4 bases at J, leaving 11 bases unmatched. Germline loops: CDR1 LGHNA, CDR2 YSLEER. This CDR3 spans 17 amino acids. CDR3 nucleotides: TGCGCCAGCAGCGAATGGCGCGGGACAGGGCGCACCGGGGAGCTGTTTTTT. Amino acids: CASSEWRGTGRTGELFF.

This chain links TRBV6-5 with TRBJ2-7, with D possibly being TRBD1 (6 bases). The CDR3 has 14 amino acids. V was trimmed by 5 bases and J by 2 bases, leaving 13 bases between them. Germline-derived CDR1 and CDR2 are MNHEY and SVGAGI. The CDR3 loop reads CASSRLTGTYEQYF. DNA for the CDR3: TGTGCCAGCAGTCGCCTAACAGGGACCTACGAGCAGTACTTC.

The rearrangement uses TRBV30 and TRBJ2-1; D perhaps matches TRBD2 (6 bases). The CDR3 covers 13 residues. V lost 4 bases to trimming and J lost 6 bases, with 13 bases between them. The germline V gene has CDR1 GTSNPN and CDR2 SVGIG (reference sequence). The DNA of the CDR3 is TGTGCCTGGACGGCGACTAGTGCCAATGAGCAGTTCTTC. Amino acid sequence: CAWTATSANEQFF. Looking up the rest from reference TRBV30 and TRBJ2-1 gives the full variable domain: SQTIHQWPATLVQPVGSPLSLECTVEGTSNPNLYWYRQAAGRGLQLLFYSVGIGQISSEVPQNLSASRPQDRQFILSSKKLLLSDSGFYLCAWTATSANEQFFGPGTRLTVL.

The genes are TRBV28 and TRBJ1-4, with D uncertain. This CDR3 is 17 amino acids long. Trimming took off 2 bases at V and 7 bases at J, with 20 bases between the two ends. Germline assignment: CDR1 MDHEN and CDR2 SYDVKM. CDR3 residues: CASSLPAAPLGGEKLFF. The CDR3 DNA is TGTGCCAGCAGTTTACCAGCGGCCCCCCTCGGAGGTGAAAAACTGTTTTTT.

The gene calls are TRBV5-6 and TRBJ1-5, with 8 bases matching TRBD1. The CDR3 consists of 16 residues. Germline values: CDR1 SGHDT, CDR2 YYEEEE. The junction had 5 bases not matched to a gene; V was cut back by 2 bases and J by 1 base. CDR3 nucleotide sequence: TGTGCCAGCAGCTTAAACAGGGGGACAAGCAATCAGCCCCAGCATTTT. Translation: CASSLNRGTSNQPQHF.

The J gene is TRBJ1-1, the V gene TRBV15; D might be TRBD1 (6 bases). The CDR3 runs 16 residues. Trimming removed 1 base at V and 1 base at J, with 13 bases between. The germline CDR1 and CDR2 sequences are LNHNV and YYDKDF (reference sequence). CDR3 sequence (DNA): TGTGCCACCAGCAGAGCTTCAGGCAGGGGGAACACTGAAGCTTTCTTT. Protein product: CATSRASGRGNTEAFF.

The chain carries TRBV6-1 and TRBJ1-2; 7 positions match TRBD1. The CDR3 consists of 13 residues. Trimming at V came to 7 bases and at J to 10 bases, leaving 12 bases not matched to a gene. The V gene's germline CDR1 is MNHNS and CDR2 SASEGT. For the CDR3, the DNA is TGTGCCAGCACCCCCGGACAGGTCCGCGTCTACACCTTC. Translating it yields CASTPGQVRVYTF.

The chain carries TRBV10-3 and TRBJ2-3, with D perhaps matching TRBD1 (5 bases). There are 14 residues in the CDR3. Germline V gene lookup returns CDR1 ENHRY and CDR2 SYGVKD. Trimming removed 2 bases from V and 3 bases from J, with 9 bases in between. The CDR3 DNA reads as TGTGCCATCAGTGAGAAGGGGCGGACAGATACGCAGTATTTT. The encoded protein is CAISEKGRTDTQYF.

The sample holds one count of this clone. J is TRBJ2-2 and V is TRBV5-4; D is ambiguous. CDR3 size: 16 residues. From germline, CDR1 is SGHNT and CDR2 YYREEE (reference sequence). Trimming pared 1 base from V and 6 bases from J, leaving 16 bases between. The CDR3 DNA is TGTGCCAGCAGCTTGCCGGTAGAACTTCAGCCCGGGGAGCTGTTTTTT. This codes for CASSLPVELQPGELFF.

The chain's CDR3 is CASSLWGGSNSNQPQHF. Here the CDR3 DNA reads TGTGCCAGCAGTTTATGGGGGGGTAGTAATAGCAATCAGCCCCAGCATTTT. The genes are TRBV27 and TRBJ1-5, with D possibly being TRBD1 (5 bases). The CDR3 contains 17 residues. With 1 base removed from V and 0 bases from J, the gap between germline ends came to 13 bases. Looked up from germline, CDR1 is MNHEY and CDR2 is SMNVEV (reference sequence).